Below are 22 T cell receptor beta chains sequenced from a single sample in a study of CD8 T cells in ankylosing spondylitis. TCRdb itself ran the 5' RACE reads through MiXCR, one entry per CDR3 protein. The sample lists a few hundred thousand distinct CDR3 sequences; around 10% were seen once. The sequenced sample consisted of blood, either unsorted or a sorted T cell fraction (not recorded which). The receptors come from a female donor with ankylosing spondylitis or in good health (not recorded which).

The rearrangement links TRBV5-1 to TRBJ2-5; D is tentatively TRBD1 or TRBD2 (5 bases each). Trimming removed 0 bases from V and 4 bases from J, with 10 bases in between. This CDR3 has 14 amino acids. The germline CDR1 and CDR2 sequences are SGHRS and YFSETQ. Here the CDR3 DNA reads TGCGCCAGCAGCTTGGAGGGGACCGGAGAGACCCAGTACTTC. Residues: CASSLEGTGETQYF. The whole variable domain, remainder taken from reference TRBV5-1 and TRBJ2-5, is KAGVTQTPRYLIKTRGQQVTLSCSPISGHRSVSWYQQTPGQGLQFLFEYFSETQRNKGNFPGRFSGRQFSNSRSEMNVSTLELGDSALYLCASSLEGTGETQYFGPGTRLLVL.

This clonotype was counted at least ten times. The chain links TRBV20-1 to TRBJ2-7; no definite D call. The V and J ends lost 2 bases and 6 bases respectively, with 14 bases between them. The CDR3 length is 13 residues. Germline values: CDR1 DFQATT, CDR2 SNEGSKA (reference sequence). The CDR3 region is CSARPGPSFEQYF. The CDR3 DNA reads TGCAGTGCTAGACCGGGTCCCAGTTTCGAGCAGTACTTC.

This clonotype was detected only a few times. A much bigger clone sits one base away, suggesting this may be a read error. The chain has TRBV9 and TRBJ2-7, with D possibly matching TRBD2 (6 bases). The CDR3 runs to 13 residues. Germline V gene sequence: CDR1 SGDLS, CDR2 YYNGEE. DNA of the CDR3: TGTGCCAGCAGCGTAGGGGACTCTTACGAGCAGTCCTTC. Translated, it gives CASSVGDSYEQSF.

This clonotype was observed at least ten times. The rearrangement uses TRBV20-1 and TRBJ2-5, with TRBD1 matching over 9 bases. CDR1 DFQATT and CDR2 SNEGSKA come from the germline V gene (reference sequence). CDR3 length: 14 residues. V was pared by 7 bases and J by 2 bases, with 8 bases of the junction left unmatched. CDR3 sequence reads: CSVLIGTGQETQYF. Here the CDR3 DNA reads TGCAGTGTCCTAATCGGGACAGGGCAAGAGACCCAGTACTTC.

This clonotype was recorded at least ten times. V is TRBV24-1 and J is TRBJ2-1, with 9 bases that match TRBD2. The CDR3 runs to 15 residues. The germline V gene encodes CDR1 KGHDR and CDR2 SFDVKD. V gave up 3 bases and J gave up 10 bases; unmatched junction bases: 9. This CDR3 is CATSDAAGLAGEQFF. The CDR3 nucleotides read TGTGCCACCAGTGATGCCGCGGGACTAGCCGGGGAGCAGTTCTTC.

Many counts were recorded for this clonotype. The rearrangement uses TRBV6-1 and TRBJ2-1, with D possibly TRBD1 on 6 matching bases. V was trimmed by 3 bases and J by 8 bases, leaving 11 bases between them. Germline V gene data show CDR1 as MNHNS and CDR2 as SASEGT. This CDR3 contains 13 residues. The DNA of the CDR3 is TGTGCCAGCAGTGATACTAACAGGGATGAGCAGTTCTTC. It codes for CASSDTNRDEQFF.

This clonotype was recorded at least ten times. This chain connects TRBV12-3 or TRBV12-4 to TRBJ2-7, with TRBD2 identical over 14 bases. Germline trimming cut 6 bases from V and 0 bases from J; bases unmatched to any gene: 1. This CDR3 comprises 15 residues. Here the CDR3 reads CASRGTSGGSYEQYF. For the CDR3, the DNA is TGTGCCAGCAGGGGGACTAGCGGGGGCTCCTACGAGCAGTACTTC.

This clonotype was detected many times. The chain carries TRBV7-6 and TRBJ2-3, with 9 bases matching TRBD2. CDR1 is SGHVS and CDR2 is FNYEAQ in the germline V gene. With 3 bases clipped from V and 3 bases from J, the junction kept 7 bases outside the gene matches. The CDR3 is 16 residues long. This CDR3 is CASSLFFSGGTDTQYF. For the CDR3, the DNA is TGTGCCAGCAGCTTGTTTTTTAGCGGGGGTACAGATACGCAGTATTTT. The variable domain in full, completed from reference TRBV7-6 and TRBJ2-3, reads GAGVSQSPRYKVTKRGQDVALRCDPISGHVSLYWYRQALGQGPEFLTYFNYEAQQDKSGLPNDRFSAERPEGSISTLTIQRTEQRDSAMYRCASSLFFSGGTDTQYFGPGTRLTVL.

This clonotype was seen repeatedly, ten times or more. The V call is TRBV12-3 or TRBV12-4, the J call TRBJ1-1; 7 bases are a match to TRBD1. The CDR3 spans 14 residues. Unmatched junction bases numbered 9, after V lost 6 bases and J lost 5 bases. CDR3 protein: CASSPTGSGTEAFF. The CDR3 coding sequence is TGTGCCAGCAGCCCGACAGGGAGTGGGACTGAAGCTTTCTTT.

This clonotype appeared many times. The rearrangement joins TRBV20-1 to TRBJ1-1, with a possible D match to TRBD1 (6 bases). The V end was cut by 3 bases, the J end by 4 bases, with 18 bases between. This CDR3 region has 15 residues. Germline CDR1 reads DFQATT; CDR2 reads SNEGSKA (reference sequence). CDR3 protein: CSARLLQGSSTEAFF. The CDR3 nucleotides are TGCAGTGCTAGGCTACTACAGGGTTCGAGCACTGAAGCTTTCTTT.

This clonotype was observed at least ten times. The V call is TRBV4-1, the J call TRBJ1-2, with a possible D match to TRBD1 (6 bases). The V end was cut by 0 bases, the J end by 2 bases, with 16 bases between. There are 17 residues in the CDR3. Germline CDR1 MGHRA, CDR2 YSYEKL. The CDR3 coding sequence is TGCGCCAGCAGCCAAGATGAACAGGGAAGTTACAACTATGGCTACACCTTC. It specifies CASSQDEQGSYNYGYTF.

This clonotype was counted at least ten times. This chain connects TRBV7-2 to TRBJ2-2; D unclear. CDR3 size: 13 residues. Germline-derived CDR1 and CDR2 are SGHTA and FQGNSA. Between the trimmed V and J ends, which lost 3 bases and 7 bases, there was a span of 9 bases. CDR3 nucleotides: TGTGCCAGCAGCTTGGAAATGGGCGGGGAGCTGTTTTTT. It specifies CASSLEMGGELFF.

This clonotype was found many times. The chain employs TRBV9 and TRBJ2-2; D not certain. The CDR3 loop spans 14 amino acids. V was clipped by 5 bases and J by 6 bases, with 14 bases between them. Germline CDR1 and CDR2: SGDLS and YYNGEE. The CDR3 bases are TGTGCCAGCAGTCCTTCTGCCCGGGCCGGGGAGCTGTTTTTT. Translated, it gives CASSPSARAGELFF. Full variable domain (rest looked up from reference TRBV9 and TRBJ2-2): DSGVTQTPKHLITATGQRVTLRCSPRSGDLSVYWYQQSLDQGLQFLIQYYNGEERAKGNILERFSAQQFPDLHSELNLSSLELGDSALYFCASSPSARAGELFFGEGSRLTVL.

The CDR3 region has the DNA TGTGCCAGCAGCCGACAGGGGGCCAGCGAGCAGTACTTC. This codes for CASSRQGASEQYF. The rearrangement joins TRBV5-6 to TRBJ2-7, with 10 nucleotides matching TRBD1. CDR3 size: 13 residues. Trimming cost V 4 bases and J 6 bases; bases outside gene matches: 4. Looked up from germline, CDR1 is SGHDT and CDR2 is YYEEEE.

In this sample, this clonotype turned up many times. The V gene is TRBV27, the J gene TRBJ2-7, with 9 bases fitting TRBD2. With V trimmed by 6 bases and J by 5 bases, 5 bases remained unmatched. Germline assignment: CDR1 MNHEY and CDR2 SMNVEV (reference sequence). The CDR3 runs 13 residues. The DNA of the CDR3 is TGTGCCAGCAGATTAGCGGGAGCCGACGAGCAGTACTTC. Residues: CASRLAGADEQYF.

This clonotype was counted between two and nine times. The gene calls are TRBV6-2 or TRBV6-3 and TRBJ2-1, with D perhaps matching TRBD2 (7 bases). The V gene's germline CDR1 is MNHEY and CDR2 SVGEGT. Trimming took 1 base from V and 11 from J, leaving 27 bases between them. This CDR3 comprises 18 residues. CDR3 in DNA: TGTGCCAGCAGTTACTTTAGAACTAAACAATGGGGGGGCACACAGCAGTTCTTC. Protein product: CASSYFRTKQWGGTQQFF.

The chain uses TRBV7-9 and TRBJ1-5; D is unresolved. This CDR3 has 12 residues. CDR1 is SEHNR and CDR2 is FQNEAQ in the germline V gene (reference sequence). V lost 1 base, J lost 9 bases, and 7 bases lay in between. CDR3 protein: CASSLDFLPQHF. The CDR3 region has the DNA TGTGCCAGCAGCTTAGACTTTCTGCCCCAGCATTTT.

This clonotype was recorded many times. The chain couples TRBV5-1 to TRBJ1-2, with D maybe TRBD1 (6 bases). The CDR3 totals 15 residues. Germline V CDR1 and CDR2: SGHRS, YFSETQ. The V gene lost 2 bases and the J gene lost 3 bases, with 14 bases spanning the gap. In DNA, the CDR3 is TGCGCCAGCAGCTTAGTTGGGACACTCGACTATGGCTACACCTTC. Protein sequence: CASSLVGTLDYGYTF.

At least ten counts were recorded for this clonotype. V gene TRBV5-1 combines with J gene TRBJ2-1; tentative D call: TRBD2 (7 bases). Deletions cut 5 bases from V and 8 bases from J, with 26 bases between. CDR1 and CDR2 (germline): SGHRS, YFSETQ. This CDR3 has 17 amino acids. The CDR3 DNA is TGCGCCAGCAGTCAGGCGACAGGCGGGAGTGGGTTCCATGAGCAGTTCTTC. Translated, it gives CASSQATGGSGFHEQFF.

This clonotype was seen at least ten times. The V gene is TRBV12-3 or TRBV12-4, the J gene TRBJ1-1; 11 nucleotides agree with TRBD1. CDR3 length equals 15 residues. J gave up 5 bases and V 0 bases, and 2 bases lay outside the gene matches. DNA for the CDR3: TGTGCCAGCAGTTTAGCGGGACAGGGGGGGACTGAAGCTTTCTTT. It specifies CASSLAGQGGTEAFF.

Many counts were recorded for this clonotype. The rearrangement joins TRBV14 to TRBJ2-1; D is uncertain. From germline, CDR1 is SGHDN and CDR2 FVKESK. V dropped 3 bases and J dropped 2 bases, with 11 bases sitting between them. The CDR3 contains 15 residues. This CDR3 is CASSHSSAAYNEQFF. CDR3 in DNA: TGTGCCAGCAGCCACAGCAGTGCCGCCTACAATGAGCAGTTCTTC. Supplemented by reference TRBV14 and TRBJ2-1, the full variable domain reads EAGVTQFPSHSVIEKGQTVTLRCDPISGHDNLYWYRRVMGKEIKFLLHFVKESKQDESGMPNNRFLAERTGGTYSTLKVQPAELEDSGVYFCASSHSSAAYNEQFFGPGTRLTVL.

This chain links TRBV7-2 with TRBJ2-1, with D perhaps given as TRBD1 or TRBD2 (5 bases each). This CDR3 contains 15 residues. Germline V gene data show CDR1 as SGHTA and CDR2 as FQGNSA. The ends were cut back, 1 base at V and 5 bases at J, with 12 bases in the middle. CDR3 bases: TGTGCCAGCAGCTTAGACCCGGGACGCCACAATGAGCAGTTCTTC. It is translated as CASSLDPGRHNEQFF.